This T cell receptor beta chain emerged from a study of human T cells and chemical hapten exposure. Time point in this sample: patch test 2, 6 weeks after DPC sensitization. Regarding treatment: therapeutic diphenylcyclopropenone sensitization with weekly scalp DPC. This clonotype was recorded at least ten times. TCRdb itself ran the RACE reads through MiXCR, one entry per CDR3 protein. The sample contains roughly 380,000 distinct CDR3 sequences, about 6% of which appear only once. Germline V CDR1 and CDR2: LGHDT, YNNKEL (reference sequence). There are 16 residues in the CDR3. V shed 0 bases, J shed 4 bases, and the junction held 3 bases outside the gene matches.

This chain uses TRBV3-1 with TRBJ1-5; 10 positions agree with TRBD1. The sequence came from a young woman with alopecia areata. Some clones in this sample may be carry-over from other donors' samples. The source was whole blood, collected in connection with sensitization to the hapten diphenylcyclopropenone (DPC). The CDR3 DNA reads TGTGCCAGCAGCCAAGAAGTGGGACAGGGGAATCAGCCCCAGCATTTT. Its protein is CASSQEVGQGNQPQHF.